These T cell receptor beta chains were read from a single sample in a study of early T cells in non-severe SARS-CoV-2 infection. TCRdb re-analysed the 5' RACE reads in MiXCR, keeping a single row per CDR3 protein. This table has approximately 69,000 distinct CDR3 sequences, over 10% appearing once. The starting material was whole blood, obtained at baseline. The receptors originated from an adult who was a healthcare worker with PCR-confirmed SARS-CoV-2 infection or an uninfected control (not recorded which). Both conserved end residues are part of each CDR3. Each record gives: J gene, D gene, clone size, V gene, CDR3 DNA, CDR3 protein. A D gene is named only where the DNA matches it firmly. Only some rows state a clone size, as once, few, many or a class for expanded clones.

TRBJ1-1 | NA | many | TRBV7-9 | TGTGCCGTCCACCCCGGGGCTGTCGGGGGGGAAACTGAAGCTTTCTTT | CAVHPGAVGGETEAFF
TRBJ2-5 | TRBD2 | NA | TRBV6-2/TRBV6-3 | TGTGCCAGCAGTTACCCTTCCCAGCGGGGGGAAGAGACCCAGTACTTC | CASSYPSQRGEETQYF
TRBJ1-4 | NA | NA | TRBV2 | TGTGCCAGCACCTGGGAGGGGGGCGACGATGAAAAACTGTTTTTT | CASTWEGGDDEKLFF
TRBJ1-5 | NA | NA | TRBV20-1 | TGCAGTGCTAGAGATTATGTCAGAGGGGGCAATCAGCCCCAGCATTTT | CSARDYVRGGNQPQHF
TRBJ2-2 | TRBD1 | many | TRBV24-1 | TGTGCGGTAGGGGGCAGAAACACCGGGGAGCTGTTTTTT | CAVGGRNTGELFF
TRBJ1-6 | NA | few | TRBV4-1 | TGCGCCAGCAGCCAAGACGCATCCGGGGTCTATAATTCACCCCTCCACTTT | CASSQDASGVYNSPLHF
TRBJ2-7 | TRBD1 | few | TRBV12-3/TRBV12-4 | TGTGCCAGCAGTTTTGGGACAGGGGAGGTCGAGCAGTACTTC | CASSFGTGEVEQYF
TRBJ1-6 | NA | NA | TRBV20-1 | TGCAGTGCTAGGGGCGGCCTCTCCTATAATTCACCCCTCCACTTT | CSARGGLSYNSPLHF
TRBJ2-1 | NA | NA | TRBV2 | TGTGCCAGACAGGGTCAATACAGCAATGAGCAGTTCTTC | CARQGQYSNEQFF
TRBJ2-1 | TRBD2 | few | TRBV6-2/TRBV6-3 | TGTGCCAGTCTAGATTCCAGCGGGAGAGGGACCTACAATGAGCAGTTCTTC | CASLDSSGRGTYNEQFF
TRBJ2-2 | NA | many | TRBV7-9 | TGTGCCAGCCTATGGGGAGTCGGGGAGCTGTTTTTT | CASLWGVGELFF
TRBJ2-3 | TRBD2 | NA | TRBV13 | TGTGCCAGCAGCTTAACCAGCGGGGGCCTCACAGATACGCAGTATTTT | CASSLTSGGLTDTQYF
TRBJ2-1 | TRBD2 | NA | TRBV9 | TGTGCCAGCAGCCCCACGACTAGCGGGAATGAGCAGTTCTTC | CASSPTTSGNEQFF
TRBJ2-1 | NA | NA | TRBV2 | TGTGCCAGCATGAGTCAAGACTACAATGAGCAGTTCTTC | CASMSQDYNEQFF